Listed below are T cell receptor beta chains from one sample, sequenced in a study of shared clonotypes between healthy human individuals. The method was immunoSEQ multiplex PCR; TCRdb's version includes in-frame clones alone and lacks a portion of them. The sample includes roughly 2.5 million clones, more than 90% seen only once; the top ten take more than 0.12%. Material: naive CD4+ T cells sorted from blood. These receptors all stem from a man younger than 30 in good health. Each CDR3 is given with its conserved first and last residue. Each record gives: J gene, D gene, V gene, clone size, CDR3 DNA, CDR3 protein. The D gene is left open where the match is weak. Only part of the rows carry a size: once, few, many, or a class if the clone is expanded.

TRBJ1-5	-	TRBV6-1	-	TGTGCCAGCAGTGCCAGCACCCTAAATCAGCCCCAGCATTTT	CASSASTLNQPQHF
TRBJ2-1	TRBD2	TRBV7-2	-	TGTGCCAGCAGCTTATTCGTTCCCCAACTAGCGTCCTACAATGAGCAGTTCTTC	CASSLFVPQLASYNEQFF
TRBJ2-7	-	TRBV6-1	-	TGTGCCAGCAGTACAACCTCCGACAGCCCCTACGAGCAGTACTTC	CASSTTSDSPYEQYF
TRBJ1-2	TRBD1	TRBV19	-	TGTGCCAGTAGTTTGGGGACAGTAAACTATGGCTACACCTTC	CASSLGTVNYGYTF
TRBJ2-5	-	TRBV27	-	TGTGCCAGCAGTCCCCGGGAATGGGAGACCCAGTACTTC	CASSPREWETQYF
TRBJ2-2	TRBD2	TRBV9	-	TGTGCCAGCAGCGTAGCTGGGGGGGGGAACTCCGGGGAGCTGTTTTTT	CASSVAGGGNSGELFF
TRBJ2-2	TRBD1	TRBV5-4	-	TGTGCCAGCAGCACCGGACAGGGGACCGGGGAGCTGTTTTTT	CASSTGQGTGELFF
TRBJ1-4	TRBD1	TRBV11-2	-	TGTGCCAGCAGCTTTGACAGGGGGCAAGCTAATGAAAAACTGTTTTTT	CASSFDRGQANEKLFF
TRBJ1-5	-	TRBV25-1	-	TGTGCCAGCAGTCCCCCGGGTTCCAGCAATCAGCCCCAGCATTTT	CASSPPGSSNQPQHF
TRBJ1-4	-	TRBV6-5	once	TGTGCCAGCAGTTATTCGACAGTGAGAGGCGAAAAACTGTTTTTT	CASSYSTVRGEKLFF
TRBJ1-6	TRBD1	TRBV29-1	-	TGCAGCGTCGCCCCAGACCGGGACAGGGACCAACCCGTGGATAATTCACCCCTCCACTTT	CSVAPDRDRDQPVDNSPLHF
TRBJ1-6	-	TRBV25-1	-	TGTGCCAGCAGTGAAAAGGGGTCAGGCAGGGTCCAAAATTCACCCCTCCACTTT	CASSEKGSGRVQNSPLHF
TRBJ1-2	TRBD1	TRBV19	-	TGTGCCAGTAGTATAGGCCGGGACAGGGCAGGAGCTGGCTACACCTTC	CASSIGRDRAGAGYTF
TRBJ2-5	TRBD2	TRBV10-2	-	TGCGCCAGCAGTGAGATATGGGGGGGGTCCTTAGAGACCCAGTACTTC	CASSEIWGGSLETQYF
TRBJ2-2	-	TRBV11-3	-	TGTGCCAGCAGCGCAGGTTCCAACACCGGGGAGCTGTTTTTT	CASSAGSNTGELFF
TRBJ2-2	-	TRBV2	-	TGTGCCAGCAGTGACGCAGGGACCGGGGAGCTGTTTTTT	CASSDAGTGELFF
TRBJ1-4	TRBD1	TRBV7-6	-	TGTGCCAGCAGCCGGACAGGGCTTAATGAAAAACTGTTTTTT	CASSRTGLNEKLFF
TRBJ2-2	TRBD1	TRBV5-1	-	TGCGCCAGCAGCTTGGCGGACAGGACCGGGGAGCTGTTTTTT	CASSLADRTGELFF
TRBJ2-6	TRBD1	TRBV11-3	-	TGTGCCAGCAGCTTAGATCGGCCGGGACAGGGTTCTGGGGCCAACGTCCTGACTTTC	CASSLDRPGQGSGANVLTF
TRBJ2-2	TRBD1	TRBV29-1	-	TGCAGCGTTGAAGTACAGGGGGCGCACACCGGGGAGCTGTTTTTT	CSVEVQGAHTGELFF
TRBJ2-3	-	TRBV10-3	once	TGTGCCATCAGCCCCGACCCTATTACTGGCACAGATACGCAGTATTTT	CAISPDPITGTDTQYF
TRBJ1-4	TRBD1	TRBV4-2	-	TGTGCCAGCAGCCAATTTCTGACAGGGGCTGGTGAAAAACTGTTTTTT	CASSQFLTGAGEKLFF
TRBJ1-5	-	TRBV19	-	TGTGCCAGTAGATTGGACAGTGTCAATCAGCCCCAGCATTTT	CASRLDSVNQPQHF
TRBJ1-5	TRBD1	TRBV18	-	TGTGCCAGCTCAACCCGGGACAGCGATAGCAATCAGCCCCAGCATTTT	CASSTRDSDSNQPQHF
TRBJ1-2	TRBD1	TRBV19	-	TGTGCCAGTAGTTACCGGGACAGAGGAAGCTATGGCTACACCTTC	CASSYRDRGSYGYTF
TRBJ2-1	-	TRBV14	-	TGTGCCAGCAGCCAAGTATCGGGTAGCGGCTACAATGAGCAGTTCTTC	CASSQVSGSGYNEQFF
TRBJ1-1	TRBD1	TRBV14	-	TGTGCCAGCAGCCGACAGGGAGGGACTGAAGCTTTCTTT	CASSRQGGTEAFF
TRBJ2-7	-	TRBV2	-	TGTGCCAGCAATCTGGGGGGCTACGAGCAGTACTTC	CASNLGGYEQYF
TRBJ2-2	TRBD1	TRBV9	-	TGTGCCAGCAGCGTAGGACTGCGACAGGGGATCGGGGAGCTGTTTTTT	CASSVGLRQGIGELFF
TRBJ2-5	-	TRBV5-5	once	TGTGCCAGCAGCTTGGTCGGGAAGGAAGGAACCCAGTACTTC	CASSLVGKEGTQYF
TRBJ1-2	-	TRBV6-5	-	TGTGCCAGCAGTTCAACCCCATTAGGGCAAAGGGGTGGCTACACCTTC	CASSSTPLGQRGGYTF
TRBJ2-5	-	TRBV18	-	TGTGCCAGCTCACTTAAGGAGGGCCGGGAGACCCAGTACTTC	CASSLKEGRETQYF
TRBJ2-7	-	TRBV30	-	TGTGCCTGGGCTAGGGGGGGGGCGGCATGGTCCCGAGAGCAGTACTTC	CAWARGGAAWSREQYF
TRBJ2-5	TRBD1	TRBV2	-	TGTGCCAGCAGTCCCGACAGGGGGGGAGAGACCCAGTACTTC	CASSPDRGGETQYF
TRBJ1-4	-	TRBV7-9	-	TGTGCCAGCAGCTTCGGTGGGGGGGATGAAAAACTGTTTTTT	CASSFGGGDEKLFF
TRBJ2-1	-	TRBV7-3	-	TGTGCCAGCAGCTTCATGGGGGTAGGGGAGCAGTTCTTC	CASSFMGVGEQFF
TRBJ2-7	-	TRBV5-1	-	TGCGCCAGCACTCGGGTCCCCCTGATGGGTAGCTCCTACGAGCAGTACTTC	CASTRVPLMGSSYEQYF
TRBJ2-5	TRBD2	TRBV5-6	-	TGTGCCAGCAGGGGGCTAGCGGGAGAAGAGACCCAGTACTTC	CASRGLAGEETQYF
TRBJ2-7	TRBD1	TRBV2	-	TGTGCCAGCAGCGATCAGGGCGGGCTGGGACAGATCTACGAGCAGTACTTC	CASSDQGGLGQIYEQYF
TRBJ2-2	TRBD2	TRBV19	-	TGTGCCAGTAGTATAGGAATAAAGCGGGGGAACACCGGGGAGCTGTTTTTT	CASSIGIKRGNTGELFF
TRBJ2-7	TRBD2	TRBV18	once	TGTGCCAGCTCACTCAGCGGGACTAGCGACTACGAGCAGTACTTC	CASSLSGTSDYEQYF
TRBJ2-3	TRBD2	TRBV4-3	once	TGCGCCAGCAGCCGTGGGTCGGGAGGGAGGGGAGATACGCAGTATTTT	CASSRGSGGRGDTQYF
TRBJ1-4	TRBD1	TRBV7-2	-	TGTGCCAGCAGCTTGGGACAGGGGGCGCTCAATGAAAAACTGTTTTTT	CASSLGQGALNEKLFF
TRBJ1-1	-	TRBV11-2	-	TGTGCCAGCAGCTCGCAGGGGACCACTGAAGCTTTCTTT	CASSSQGTTEAFF
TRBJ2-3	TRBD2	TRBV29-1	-	TGCAGCGTTGCGGGACTAGCGGTAAACACAGATACGCAGTATTTT	CSVAGLAVNTDTQYF
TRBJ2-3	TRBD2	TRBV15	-	TGTGCCACCAGCAGAGATCAAAGCGCGGGAGGACGGGCAGATACGCAGTATTTT	CATSRDQSAGGRADTQYF
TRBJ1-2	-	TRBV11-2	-	TGTGCCAGCAGTTTCGCCTCGTTCGCTAACTATGGCTACACCTTC	CASSFASFANYGYTF
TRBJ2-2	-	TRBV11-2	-	TGTGCCAGCAGCTTAGTAGGGGATTGGGCGGGGACCAACACCGGGGAGCTGTTTTTT	CASSLVGDWAGTNTGELFF